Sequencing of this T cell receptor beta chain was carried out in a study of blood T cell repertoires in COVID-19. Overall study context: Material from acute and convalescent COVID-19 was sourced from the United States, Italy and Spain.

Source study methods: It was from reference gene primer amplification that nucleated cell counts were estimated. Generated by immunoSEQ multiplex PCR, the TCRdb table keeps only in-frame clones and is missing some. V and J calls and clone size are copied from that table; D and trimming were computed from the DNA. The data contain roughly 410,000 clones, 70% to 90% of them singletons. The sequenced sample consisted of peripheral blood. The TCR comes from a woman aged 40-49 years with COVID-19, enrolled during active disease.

CDR3: CASRPTGGSYEQYF. CDR3 coding DNA: TGTGCCAGCAGACCGACAGGGGGATCCTACGAGCAGTACTTC. The chain recombines TRBV27 with TRBJ2-7; 9 nucleotides line up with TRBD1. CDR1 MNHEY and CDR2 SMNVEV come from the germline V gene (reference sequence). The ends lost 6 bases at V and 1 base at J; junction bases unmatched: 4. CDR3 length equals 14 residues.